The clone carrying this TCR beta chain occurred a few times. After removal of 6 bases from V and 8 bases from J, the junction contained 15 bases not matched to a gene. This CDR3 is built from 16 residues. CDR1 MNHNY and CDR2 SVGAGI come from the germline V gene (reference sequence). This specimen belongs to a study of T cells in Graves' hyperthyroidism and ophthalmopathy. Diagnosing involved the use of clinical symptoms, serum thyroxine and TRAb, thyroid ultrasound and orbital computed tomography. Researchers took RNA transcripts and amplified the TCR beta CDR3 regions from them. Using the HTBI primer set, a first-round RT-PCR was run on the TCR CDR3. TCRdb re-called the multiplex PCR reads through MiXCR, storing one row per CDR3 protein. Among 660,000 or so distinct CDR3 sequences listed, about 45% were seen once.

The TCR originated in an adult man with Graves' disease, either hyperthyroidism or ophthalmopathy (not recorded which). The chain uses TRBV6-6 and TRBJ1-4; 7 bases are a match to TRBD1. Specimen: peripheral blood or thyroid tissue (not recorded which). The CDR3 is CASSTHTGVGGEKLFF. The CDR3 DNA reads TGTGCCAGCAGCACTCACACAGGGGTTGGTGGCGAAAAACTGTTTTTT.